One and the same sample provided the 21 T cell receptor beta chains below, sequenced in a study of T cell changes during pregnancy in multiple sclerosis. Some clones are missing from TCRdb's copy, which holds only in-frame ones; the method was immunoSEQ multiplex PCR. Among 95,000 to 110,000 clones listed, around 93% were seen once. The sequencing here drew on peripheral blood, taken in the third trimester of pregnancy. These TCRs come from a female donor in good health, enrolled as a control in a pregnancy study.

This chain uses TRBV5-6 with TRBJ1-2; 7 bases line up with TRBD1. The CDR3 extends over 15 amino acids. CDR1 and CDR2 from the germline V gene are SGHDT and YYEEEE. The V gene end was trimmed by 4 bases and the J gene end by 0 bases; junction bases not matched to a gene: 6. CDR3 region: CASSTWGQTNYGYTF. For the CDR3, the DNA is TGTGCCAGCAGCACATGGGGACAGACTAACTATGGCTACACCTTC.

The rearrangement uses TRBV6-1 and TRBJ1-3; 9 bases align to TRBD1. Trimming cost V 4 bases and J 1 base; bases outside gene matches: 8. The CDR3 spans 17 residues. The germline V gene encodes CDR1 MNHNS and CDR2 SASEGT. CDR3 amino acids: CASSGDRGVFSGNTIYF. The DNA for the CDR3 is TGTGCCAGCAGTGGTGACAGGGGGGTTTTTTCTGGAAACACCATATATTTT.

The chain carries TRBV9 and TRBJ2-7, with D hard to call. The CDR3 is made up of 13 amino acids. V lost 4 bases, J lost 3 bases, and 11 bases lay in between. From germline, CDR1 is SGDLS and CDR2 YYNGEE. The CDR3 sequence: CASSQTAGYEQYF. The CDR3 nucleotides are TGTGCCAGCAGCCAAACGGCAGGCTACGAGCAGTACTTC.

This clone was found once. CDR3 bases: TGTGCCTGGAGTGTAGACGGGATGAACACTGAAGCTTTCTTT. It encodes CAWSVDGMNTEAFF. J is TRBJ1-1 and V is TRBV30, with D hard to call. The CDR3 runs 14 residues. CDR1 is GTSNPN and CDR2 is SVGIG in the germline V gene (reference sequence). Trimming cost V 0 bases and J 0 bases, with 8 bases left between them.

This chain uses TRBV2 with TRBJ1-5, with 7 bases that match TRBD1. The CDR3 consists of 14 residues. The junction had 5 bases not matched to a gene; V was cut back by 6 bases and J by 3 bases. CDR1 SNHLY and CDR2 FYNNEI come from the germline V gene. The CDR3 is CASSKQGNNQPQHF. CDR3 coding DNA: TGTGCCAGCAGCAAACAGGGGAACAATCAGCCCCAGCATTTT. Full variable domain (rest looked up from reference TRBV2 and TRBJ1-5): EPEVTQTPSHQVTQMGQEVILRCVPISNHLYFYWYRQILGQKVEFLVSFYNNEISEKSEIFDDQFSVERPDGSNFTLKIRSTKLEDSAMYFCASSKQGNNQPQHFGDGTRLSIL.

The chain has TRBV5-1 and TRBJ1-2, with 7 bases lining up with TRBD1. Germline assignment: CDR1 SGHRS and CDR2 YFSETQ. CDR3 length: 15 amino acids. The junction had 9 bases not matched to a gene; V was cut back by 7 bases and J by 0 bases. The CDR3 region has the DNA TGCGCCAGCTTTAACCGGGACAGCCCTAACTATGGCTACACCTTC. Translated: CASFNRDSPNYGYTF. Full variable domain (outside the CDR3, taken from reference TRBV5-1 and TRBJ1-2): KAGVTQTPRYLIKTRGQQVTLSCSPISGHRSVSWYQQTPGQGLQFLFEYFSETQRNKGNFPGRFSGRQFSNSRSEMNVSTLELGDSALYLCASFNRDSPNYGYTFGSGTRLTVV.

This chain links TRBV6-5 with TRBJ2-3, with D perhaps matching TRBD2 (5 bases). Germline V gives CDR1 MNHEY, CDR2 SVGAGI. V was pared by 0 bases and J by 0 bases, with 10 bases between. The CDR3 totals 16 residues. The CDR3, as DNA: TGTGCCAGCAGTTACTCAAGCGGAAAAAGCACAGATACGCAGTATTTT. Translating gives CASSYSSGKSTDTQYF.

The CDR3 is CASSVSPQGSGYNEQFF. The CDR3 nucleotides are TGTGCCAGCTCAGTCTCTCCACAGGGGTCGGGCTACAATGAGCAGTTCTTC. The gene calls are TRBV18 and TRBJ2-1; 7 nucleotides agree with TRBD1. The CDR3 extends over 17 amino acids. Germline V lookup: CDR1 KGHSH, CDR2 LQKENI. V lost 5 bases, J lost 3 bases, and 13 bases stayed unmatched.

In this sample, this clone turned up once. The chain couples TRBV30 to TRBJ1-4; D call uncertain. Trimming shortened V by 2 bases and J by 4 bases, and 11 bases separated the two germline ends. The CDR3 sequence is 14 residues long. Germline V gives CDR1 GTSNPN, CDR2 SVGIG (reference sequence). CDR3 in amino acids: CAWSYNDVNEKLFF. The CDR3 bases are TGTGCCTGGAGTTACAATGATGTTAATGAAAAACTGTTTTTT.

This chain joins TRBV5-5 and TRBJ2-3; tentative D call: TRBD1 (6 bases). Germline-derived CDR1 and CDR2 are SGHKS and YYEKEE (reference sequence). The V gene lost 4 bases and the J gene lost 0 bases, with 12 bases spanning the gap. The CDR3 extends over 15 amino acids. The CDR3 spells CASSLDRPSTDTQYF. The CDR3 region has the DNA TGTGCCAGCAGCCTGGACAGACCCAGCACAGATACGCAGTATTTT.

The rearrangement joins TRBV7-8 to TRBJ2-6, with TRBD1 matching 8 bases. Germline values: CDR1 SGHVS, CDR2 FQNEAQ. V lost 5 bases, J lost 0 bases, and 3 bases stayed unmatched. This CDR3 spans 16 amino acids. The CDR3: CASSKTGASGANVLTF. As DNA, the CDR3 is TGTGCCAGCAGCAAGACAGGGGCCTCTGGGGCCAACGTCCTGACTTTC.

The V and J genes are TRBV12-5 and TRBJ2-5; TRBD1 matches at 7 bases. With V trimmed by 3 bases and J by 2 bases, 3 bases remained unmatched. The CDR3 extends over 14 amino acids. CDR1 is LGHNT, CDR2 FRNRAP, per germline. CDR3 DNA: TGTGCTAGTGGTTTCGGGACAGCTCAAGAGACCCAGTACTTC. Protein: CASGFGTAQETQYF.

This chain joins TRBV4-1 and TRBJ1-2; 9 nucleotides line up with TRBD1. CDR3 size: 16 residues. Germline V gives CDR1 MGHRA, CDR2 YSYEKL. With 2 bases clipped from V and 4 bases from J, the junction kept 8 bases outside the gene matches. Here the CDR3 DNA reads TGCGCCAGCAGCCAATGGGGGACAGGGATAACCTATGGCTACACCTTC. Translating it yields CASSQWGTGITYGYTF.

The CDR3 DNA sequence: TGTGCTAGTGGTTTGTCCGGTGTCGGAAACACCATATATTTT. Its translation: CASGLSGVGNTIYF. The gene calls are TRBV12-5 and TRBJ1-3, with no clear D. Germline loops: CDR1 LGHNT, CDR2 FRNRAP. V dropped 2 bases and J dropped 4 bases, with 9 bases sitting between them. This CDR3 spans 14 amino acids.

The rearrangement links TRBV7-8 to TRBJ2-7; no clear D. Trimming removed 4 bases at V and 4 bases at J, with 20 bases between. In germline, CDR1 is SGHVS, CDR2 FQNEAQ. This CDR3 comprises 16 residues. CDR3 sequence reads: CASSSQNLETQYEQYF. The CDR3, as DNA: TGTGCCAGCAGCTCCCAAAACTTAGAGACTCAATACGAGCAGTACTTC.

Written as DNA, the CDR3 is TGTGCCAGCAGCTTCCAAACAGGGGACACCATATATTTT. Residues: CASSFQTGDTIYF. J is TRBJ1-3 and V is TRBV7-7; 7 bases are shared with TRBD1. Trimming removed 3 bases from V and 8 bases from J; junction bases left unmatched: 4. CDR1 and CDR2 from the germline V gene are SSHAT and FNYEAQ (reference sequence). CDR3 size: 13 residues.

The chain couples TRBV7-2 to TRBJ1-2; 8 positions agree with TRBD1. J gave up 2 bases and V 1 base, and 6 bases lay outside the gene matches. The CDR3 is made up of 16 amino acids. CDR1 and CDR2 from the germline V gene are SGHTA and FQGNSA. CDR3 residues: CASSLGPGGENYGYTF. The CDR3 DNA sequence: TGTGCCAGCAGCTTAGGTCCAGGGGGCGAAAACTATGGCTACACCTTC.

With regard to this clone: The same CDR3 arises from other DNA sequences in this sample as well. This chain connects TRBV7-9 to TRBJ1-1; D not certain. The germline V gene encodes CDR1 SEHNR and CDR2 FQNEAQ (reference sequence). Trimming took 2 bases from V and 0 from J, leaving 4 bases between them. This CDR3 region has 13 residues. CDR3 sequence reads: CASSLQVNTEAFF. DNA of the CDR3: TGTGCCAGCAGCTTACAGGTGAACACTGAAGCTTTCTTT.

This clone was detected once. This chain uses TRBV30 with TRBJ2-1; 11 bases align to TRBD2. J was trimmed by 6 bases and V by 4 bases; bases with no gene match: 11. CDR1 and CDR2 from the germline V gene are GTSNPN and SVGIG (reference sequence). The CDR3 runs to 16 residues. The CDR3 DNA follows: TGTGCCTGGATGCTCGGAGTAGCGGGGGGGCCCAATGAGCAGTTCTTC. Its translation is CAWMLGVAGGPNEQFF.

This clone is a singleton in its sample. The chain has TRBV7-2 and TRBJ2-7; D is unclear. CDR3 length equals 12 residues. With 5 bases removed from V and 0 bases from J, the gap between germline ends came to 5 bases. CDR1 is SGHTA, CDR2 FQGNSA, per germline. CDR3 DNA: TGTGCCAGCAGCCAAAACTCCTACGAGCAGTACTTC. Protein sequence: CASSQNSYEQYF.

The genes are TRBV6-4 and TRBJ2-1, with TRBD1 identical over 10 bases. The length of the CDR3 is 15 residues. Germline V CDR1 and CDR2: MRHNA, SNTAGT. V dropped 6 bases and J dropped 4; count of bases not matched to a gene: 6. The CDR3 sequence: CASSEDRGGYNEQFF. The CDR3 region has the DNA TGTGCCAGCAGCGAGGACAGGGGGGGATACAATGAGCAGTTCTTC.